This T cell receptor beta chain was sequenced for a study of cytomegalovirus exposure and HLA in healthy donors. Study results and caveats: It was likely that a cluster of highly shared sequence variants was a sequencing artifact. The authors listed 150 to 200 TCR beta chains as cytomegalovirus-associated.

Amplification used 60 Vbeta primers and 13 Jbeta primers. Only in-frame clones appear in the TCRdb table, and some are missing; sequencing was by immunoSEQ multiplex PCR. Of about 170,000 clones listed, approximately 72% were seen once; the top ten hold over 2%. The ends lost 4 bases at V and 6 bases at J; junction bases unmatched: 11. The CDR3 extends over 15 amino acids. Germline-derived CDR1 and CDR2 are LNHNV and YYDKDF (reference sequence). This clone was detected once. Antigen specificity is unknown. The sequence was obtained from a female donor in good health and CMV-seronegative. The sequenced material came from PBMCs. The chain recombines TRBV15 with TRBJ1-2, with 7 bases fitting TRBD1. The CDR3 region is CATSKNPQGVDGYTF. CDR3 DNA: TGTGCCACCAGCAAAAATCCGCAGGGGGTCGATGGCTACACCTTC.